The sequence of this T cell receptor (beta chain) was determined in a study of radiotherapy plus CTLA-4 blockade in lung cancer. Sequenced by immunoSEQ multiplex PCR; TCRdb stores in-frame clones only, minus some. Among fewer than 65,000 clones, 80% to 90% were seen once, and the ten largest hold around 4.9%. The study treated chemo-refractory metastatic non-small-cell lung cancer patients with focal radiation plus ipilimumab CTLA-4 blockade. This clone has only one observation. This TCR came from a human donor with non-small cell lung cancer whose response to radiotherapy plus ipilimumab could not be evaluated. The specimen was peripheral blood, collected from a patient treated with radiotherapy plus ipilimumab.

CDR3 sequence (DNA): TGTGCCAGCAGCCAGGGCGACAGTCATAATAGAAACACCATATATTTT. This gives the protein CASSQGDSHNRNTIYF. The V gene is TRBV4-2, the J gene TRBJ1-3, with D perhaps TRBD1 (5 bases). Germline CDR1 and CDR2: LGHNA and YNFKEQ. The CDR3 has 16 amino acids. With 3 bases removed from V and 5 bases from J, the gap between germline ends came to 17 bases.